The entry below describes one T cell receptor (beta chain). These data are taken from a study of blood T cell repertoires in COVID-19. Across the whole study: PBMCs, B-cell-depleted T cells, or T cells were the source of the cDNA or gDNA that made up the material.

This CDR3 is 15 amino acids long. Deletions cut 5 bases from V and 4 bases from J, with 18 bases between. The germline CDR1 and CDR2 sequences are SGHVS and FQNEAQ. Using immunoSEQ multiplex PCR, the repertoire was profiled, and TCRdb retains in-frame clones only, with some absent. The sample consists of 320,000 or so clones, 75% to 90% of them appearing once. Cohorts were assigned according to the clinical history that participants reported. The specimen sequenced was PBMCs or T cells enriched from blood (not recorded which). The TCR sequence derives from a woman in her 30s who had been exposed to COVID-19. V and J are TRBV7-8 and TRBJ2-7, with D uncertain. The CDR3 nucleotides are TGTGCCAGCAGCCCAGGTCAGTTTACAAGATACGAGCAGTACTTC. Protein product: CASSPGQFTRYEQYF.